The T cell receptor beta chain described here comes from a study of blood T cell repertoires in COVID-19. Per the original methods: It was from reference gene primer amplification that nucleated cell counts were estimated. Generated by immunoSEQ multiplex PCR, the TCRdb table keeps only in-frame clones and is missing some. V, J and clone size are taken as reported in that table, and D and trimming were inferred from the DNA itself. The data hold 150,000 or so clones, with 80% observed a single time. The CDR3 contains 16 residues. V dropped 6 bases and J dropped 5; count of bases not matched to a gene: 15. CDR1 MNHEY and CDR2 SVGEGT come from the germline V gene.

This sequence was found in a man in his 60s with acute or convalescent COVID-19. The V gene is TRBV6-2 or TRBV6-3, the J gene TRBJ2-7; the match to TRBD1 covers 8 bases. The source material was peripheral blood. The CDR3 nucleotides are TGTGCCAGCAGCCTGTCCCGGACAGGGAATCAGGACGAGCAGTACTTC. It codes for CASSLSRTGNQDEQYF.